The rows below give T cell receptor beta chains drawn from one sample of a study of T-cell reconstitution after alpha-beta-depleted transplantation in children. TCRdb fed the PCR reads into MiXCR, producing one record per CDR3 protein. The table lists 580,000 or so distinct CDR3 sequences, about 23% of them singletons. The source was PBMCs, mostly from graft donor cells, collected 360 days after TCRalphabeta/CD19-depleted stem cell transplant. These TCRs come from a boy younger than two who had a stem cell transplant for acute myeloid leukemia, so the T cells may come from the graft donor. The CDR3 runs from the conserved cysteine through the conserved F or W. D genes are given only for firm matches. The size field is filled for only some rows; it gives once, few, many or a size class.

v_gene	j_gene	abundance	d_gene	CDR3aa	CDR3nt
TRBV20-1	TRBJ2-5	once	TRBD2	CSARDNLGRGGQETQYF	TGCAGTGCTAGAGATAACTTAGGTCGCGGGGGGCAAGAGACCCAGTACTTC
TRBV7-2	TRBJ2-3	many	TRBD2	CASSFGLAGATDTQYF	TGTGCCAGCAGCTTCGGACTAGCGGGGGCCACAGATACGCAGTATTTT
TRBV6-2/TRBV6-3	TRBJ2-5	many	NA	CASSYYLGWEETQYF	TGTGCCAGCAGTTACTACCTAGGGTGGGAAGAGACCCAGTACTTC
TRBV20-1	TRBJ1-1	NA	NA	CSAREPPMNTEAFF	TGCAGTGCTAGAGAACCTCCAATGAACACTGAAGCTTTCTTT
TRBV20-1	TRBJ2-1	few	NA	CSAYSSSEDEQFF	TGCAGTGCTTATAGCTCTTCGGAGGATGAGCAGTTCTTC
TRBV3-1	TRBJ2-1	NA	TRBD1	CASSQRRQGPYNEQFF	TGTGCCAGCAGCCAACGTCGACAGGGGCCCTACAATGAGCAGTTCTTC
TRBV6-1	TRBJ2-4	few	TRBD1	CASSTRDRGLHIQYF	TGTGCCAGCAGCACACGGGACAGGGGGCTGCACATTCAGTACTTC
TRBV10-3	TRBJ2-7	NA	NA	CAISGDGSYEQYF	TGTGCCATCAGTGGGGACGGTAGCTACGAGCAGTACTTC
TRBV6-5	TRBJ1-1	NA	NA	CASSPKLKTEAFF	TGTGCCAGCAGTCCTAAGTTGAAAACTGAAGCTTTCTTT
TRBV6-5	TRBJ1-2	many	NA	CASTPGFVGYTF	TGTGCCAGCACTCCAGGGTTTGTTGGCTACACCTTC
TRBV29-1	TRBJ2-1	many	TRBD2	CSFRGDERSNNEQFF	TGCAGCTTTCGGGGGGACGAACGATCTAACAATGAGCAGTTCTTC
TRBV7-9	TRBJ1-2	few	TRBD1	CASSSQGANGYTF	TGTGCCAGCAGCTCTCAGGGGGCGAATGGCTACACCTTC
TRBV12-3/TRBV12-4	TRBJ1-5	many	NA	CASSPGQGRWNQPQHF	TGTGCCAGCAGTCCCGGGCAGGGGCGTTGGAATCAGCCCCAGCATTTT
TRBV12-3/TRBV12-4	TRBJ2-2	NA	NA	CASSLLARVGGELFF	TGTGCCAGCAGTTTACTGGCCAGGGTTGGCGGGGAGCTGTTTTTT
TRBV7-2	TRBJ2-3	many	TRBD1	CASRWGQGTDTQYF	TGTGCCAGCAGATGGGGACAGGGGACAGATACGCAGTATTTT
TRBV15	TRBJ1-2	few	NA	CATSSVNGYTF	TGTGCCACCAGCAGCGTAAATGGCTACACCTTC
TRBV20-1	TRBJ1-2	many	NA	CSAPLGGGPNYGYTF	TGCAGTGCTCCCCTAGGGGGAGGGCCAAACTATGGCTACACCTTC
TRBV12-3/TRBV12-4	TRBJ2-2	many	NA	CASSYPGEVPRTGELFF	TGTGCCAGCAGTTACCCCGGGGAGGTCCCGAGGACCGGGGAGCTGTTTTTT
TRBV29-1	TRBJ1-4	NA	NA	CSVPPWVEANEKLFF	TGCAGCGTTCCCCCCTGGGTCGAGGCTAATGAAAAACTGTTTTTT
TRBV7-8	TRBJ2-7	few	NA	CASSSGTWGKDTPWYEQYF	TGTGCCAGCAGCTCCGGGACCTGGGGGAAGGACACACCATGGTACGAGCAGTACTTC
TRBV6-5	TRBJ1-5	many	NA	CASKKAGNNQPQHF	TGTGCCAGCAAAAAAGCCGGAAACAATCAGCCCCAGCATTTT
TRBV4-1	TRBJ2-4	NA	NA	CASSQGLVINIQYF	TGCGCCAGCAGCCAAGGCCTAGTGATAAACATTCAGTACTTC
TRBV12-3/TRBV12-4	TRBJ2-1	many	NA	CASSPYTGDEQFF	TGTGCCAGCAGTCCATATACGGGCGATGAGCAGTTCTTC
TRBV10-3	TRBJ2-3	NA	NA	CAISESKQTDTQYF	TGTGCCATCAGTGAGTCGAAACAGACAGATACGCAGTATTTT
TRBV14	TRBJ2-1	NA	NA	CASSPRGGRDQFF	TGTGCCAGCAGCCCCCGAGGGGGTAGGGACCAGTTCTTC
TRBV24-1	TRBJ2-1	few	NA	CATGPSDEQFF	TGTGCCACCGGGCCCAGCGATGAGCAGTTCTTC
TRBV12-3/TRBV12-4	TRBJ1-2	NA	NA	CASSLGFAGYTF	TGTGCCAGCAGTTTGGGGTTCGCTGGCTACACCTTC
TRBV12-3/TRBV12-4	TRBJ1-3	NA	NA	CASTVHRVGNTIYF	TGTGCCAGTACAGTGCACAGGGTGGGAAACACCATATATTTT
TRBV13	TRBJ1-1	few	NA	CASSSQGDGDAFF	TGTGCCAGCAGCTCCCAGGGAGACGGGGACGCTTTCTTT
TRBV6-5	TRBJ1-1	NA	TRBD1	CASSRQGEAFF	TGTGCCAGCAGTCGACAGGGGGAAGCTTTCTTT
TRBV28	TRBJ2-3	once	NA	CASSFTIPDTQYF	TGTGCCAGCAGTTTTACTATCCCAGATACGCAGTATTTT
TRBV12-5	TRBJ2-1	NA	TRBD1	CASGSGTGHNEQFF	TGTGCTAGTGGTTCGGGGACAGGTCACAATGAGCAGTTCTTC
TRBV15	TRBJ2-5	NA	NA	CATSRVGGLTQETQYF	TGTGCCACCAGCAGAGTTGGGGGACTTACTCAAGAGACCCAGTACTTC
TRBV6-2/TRBV6-3	TRBJ2-1	NA	NA	CASAESGASSYNEQFF	TGTGCCAGCGCTGAGTCGGGGGCCAGCTCCTACAATGAGCAGTTCTTC
TRBV7-2	TRBJ2-7	few	TRBD1	CASSLVGQGAPYEQYF	TGTGCCAGCAGCTTAGTAGGACAGGGTGCCCCCTACGAGCAGTACTTC
TRBV12-3/TRBV12-4	TRBJ2-7	NA	NA	CASSLPGNTYEQYF	TGTGCCAGCAGTTTGCCAGGGAATACCTACGAGCAGTACTTC
TRBV29-1	TRBJ2-1	many	TRBD2	CSVAGLAGGSSYNEQFF	TGCAGCGTTGCGGGACTAGCGGGGGGGAGCTCCTACAATGAGCAGTTCTTC
TRBV7-9	TRBJ2-7	once	NA	CASSHPNRDSWYEQYF	TGTGCCAGCAGCCACCCCAACAGAGACAGTTGGTACGAGCAGTACTTC
TRBV6-5	TRBJ2-3	NA	TRBD2	CASSYPPGLAGEDTQYF	TGTGCCAGCAGTTACCCCCCAGGACTAGCGGGGGAAGATACGCAGTATTTT
TRBV28	TRBJ2-1	NA	NA	CASSLVQNNEQFF	TGTGCCAGCAGTTTAGTGCAGAACAATGAGCAGTTCTTC
TRBV7-9	TRBJ1-6	few	NA	CASSLESGYNSPLHF	TGTGCCAGCAGCTTAGAGTCGGGGTACAATTCACCCCTCCACTTT
TRBV7-6	TRBJ2-5	NA	TRBD1	CASSLRSRTGPQETQYF	TGTGCCAGCAGCTTGAGGTCCCGGACAGGACCCCAAGAGACCCAGTACTTC
TRBV27	TRBJ2-3	NA	TRBD1	CASREQGALTDTQYF	TGTGCCAGCAGAGAACAGGGGGCGCTCACAGATACGCAGTATTTT
TRBV11-2	TRBJ2-7	few	NA	CASSLGGGQDEQYF	TGTGCCAGCAGCTTAGGGGGGGGCCAGGACGAGCAGTACTTC
TRBV18	TRBJ2-3	NA	TRBD1	CASSSDRVDTQYF	TGTGCCAGCTCATCGGACAGGGTGGATACGCAGTATTTT
TRBV6-5	TRBJ2-7	many	TRBD1	CASRYRGDRYEQYF	TGTGCCAGCAGGTACAGGGGAGATCGCTACGAGCAGTACTTC
TRBV7-9	TRBJ1-2	many	TRBD1	CASSPTGTGSAVEGYTF	TGTGCCAGCAGCCCCACCGGGACAGGAAGTGCGGTTGAGGGCTACACCTTC
TRBV29-1	TRBJ2-3	few	TRBD2	CSAGLAGASRNTDTQYF	TGCAGCGCGGGACTAGCGGGGGCAAGCCGGAACACAGATACGCAGTATTTT
TRBV7-9	TRBJ1-1	NA	TRBD1	CASSKGTGDSEAFF	TGTGCCAGCAGCAAGGGGACAGGGGATTCTGAAGCTTTCTTT
TRBV29-1	TRBJ2-2	many	TRBD2	CSVAGGLGTGELFF	TGCAGCGTTGCGGGGGGGCTAGGCACCGGGGAGCTGTTTTTT
TRBV5-1	TRBJ2-3	NA	NA	CASSLGVTGDTQYF	TGCGCCAGCAGCTTAGGAGTTACAGGGGATACGCAGTATTTT